This entry lists 18 T cell receptor beta chains sequenced from one sample in a study of OX40 agonist ivuxolimab in advanced cancers. TCRdb's copy holds only in-frame clones and misses some; the assay was immunoSEQ multiplex PCR. The table includes roughly 60,000 clones, roughly nine tenths detected once. This sample comprised CD4+ or CD8+ T cells sorted from blood, obtained in a trial of the OX40 agonist ivuxolimab. Every receptor here comes from an adult with an advanced solid tumor such as melanoma, head and neck, liver or kidney cancer.

This clone was recorded only once. The V call is TRBV27, the J call TRBJ2-1; 9 bases agree with TRBD1. The CDR3 spans 16 residues. The V segment lost 5 bases and the J segment 7 bases; nucleotides outside the gene matches: 12. Germline V gene sequence: CDR1 MNHEY, CDR2 SMNVEV (reference sequence). The CDR3 nucleotides read TGTGCCAGCAGTCGGGACAGGGTAATAGAGAAGAATGAGCAGTTCTTC. As protein: CASSRDRVIEKNEQFF.

This clone came up once. The chain is built from TRBV19 and TRBJ1-1, with 7 bases fitting TRBD1. V gave up 3 bases and J gave up 1 base; unmatched junction bases: 2. The CDR3 has 14 residues. Germline V gene data show CDR1 as LNHDA and CDR2 as SQIVND (reference sequence). This CDR3 reads CASSIDRENTEAFF. The CDR3 DNA is TGTGCCAGTAGTATTGACAGGGAGAACACTGAAGCTTTCTTT.

The chain couples TRBV7-3 to TRBJ1-6; perhaps TRBD1 as D (5 bases). This CDR3 region has 16 residues. CDR1 is SGHTA and CDR2 is FQGTGA in the germline V gene. V was cut by 5 bases and J by 5 bases, with 16 bases left in between. In DNA, the CDR3 is TGTGCCAGCAGCCAGGGCCCCCCGGGCAATAATTCACCCCTCCACTTT. Amino acid sequence: CASSQGPPGNNSPLHF. Looking up the rest from reference TRBV7-3 and TRBJ1-6 gives the full variable domain: GAGVSQTPSNKVTEKGKYVELRCDPISGHTALYWYRQSLGQGPEFLIYFQGTGAADDSGLPNDRFFAVRPEGSVSTLKIQRTERGDSAVYLCASSQGPPGNNSPLHFGNGTRLTVT.

The J gene is TRBJ2-3, the V gene TRBV14, with 7 bases fitting TRBD2. This CDR3 contains 17 residues. The germline CDR1 and CDR2 sequences are SGHDN and FVKESK. The trim removed 4 bases at V and 1 base at J, leaving 11 bases unmatched. In DNA, the CDR3 is TGTGCCAGCAGCCTCCTCCTAGGGAGGGGCGGCACAGATACGCAGTATTTT. Translating it yields CASSLLLGRGGTDTQYF.

The chain links TRBV5-1 to TRBJ1-1; a possible D gene is TRBD1 (6 bases). The CDR3 has 12 residues. Germline loops: CDR1 SGHRS, CDR2 YFSETQ. Trimming removed 4 bases at V and 5 bases at J, with 9 bases between. The CDR3 DNA reads TGCGCCAGCAGCCTCGGACAGACTGAAGCTTTCTTT. Protein product: CASSLGQTEAFF.

This clone was found once. This sequence joins TRBV5-1 and TRBJ2-5; 8 nucleotides agree with TRBD2. The CDR3 spans 13 residues. CDR1 and CDR2 (germline): SGHRS, YFSETQ. Trimming took 0 bases from V and 5 from J; bases not matched to a gene: 0. Here the CDR3 DNA reads TGCGCCAGCAGCTTGGGCGGGGGGGAGACCCAGTACTTC. It encodes CASSLGGGETQYF.

The genes are TRBV4-1 and TRBJ2-2; D call uncertain. Per the germline V gene, CDR1 is MGHRA and CDR2 is YSYEKL. The CDR3 sequence is 12 residues long. V lost 6 bases, J lost 0 bases, and 2 bases lay in between. CDR3 protein: CASRTNTGELFF. DNA of the CDR3: TGCGCCAGCAGAACGAACACCGGGGAGCTGTTTTTT.

The V and J genes are TRBV6-5 and TRBJ2-3; maybe TRBD2 (6 bases). With 3 bases removed from V and 4 bases from J, the gap between germline ends came to 14 bases. This CDR3 contains 15 residues. Germline CDR1 MNHEY, CDR2 SVGAGI. CDR3 sequence reads: CASSYGWGDPDTQYF. Written as DNA, the CDR3 is TGTGCCAGCAGTTATGGATGGGGGGACCCAGATACGCAGTATTTT.

The V and J genes are TRBV6-6 and TRBJ2-1; D remains ambiguous. The CDR3 runs 13 residues. The V gene lost 2 bases and the J gene lost 10 bases, with 12 bases spanning the gap. Looked up from germline, CDR1 is MNHNY and CDR2 is SVGAGI (reference sequence). The DNA for the CDR3 is TGTGCCAGCAGTTACCCAAAAGTAGTGGAGCAGTTCTTC. As protein: CASSYPKVVEQFF.

The chain combines TRBV2 with TRBJ2-7; TRBD1 is a possible D gene (5 bases). Trimming removed 10 bases from V and 2 bases from J, with 18 bases in between. This CDR3 comprises 14 residues. In germline, CDR1 is SNHLY, CDR2 FYNNEI. The CDR3 DNA follows: TGTGCCACCCGCCGCGCAGGGTCCACCTACGAGCAGTACTTC. Amino acid sequence: CATRRAGSTYEQYF.

The CDR3 loop is CASIGQDLTSYEQYF. The CDR3, as DNA: TGTGCCAGCATCGGACAGGACCTGACCTCCTACGAGCAGTACTTC. This chain joins TRBV6-1 and TRBJ2-7, with TRBD1 identical over 7 bases. CDR1 is MNHNS, CDR2 SASEGT, per germline. This CDR3 has 15 amino acids. The V and J ends lost 7 bases and 0 bases, in that order; junction bases with no gene match: 9.

This chain links TRBV11-3 with TRBJ2-7; D is unresolved. The length of the CDR3 is 12 residues. Trimming removed 4 bases at V and 3 bases at J, with 7 bases between. Germline CDR1 and CDR2: SGHNT and YENEEA. CDR3 in amino acids: CASSSHDYEQYF. CDR3 sequence (DNA): TGTGCCAGCAGCTCGCATGACTACGAGCAGTACTTC.

About this clone: The junction does not match germline at one end; this may be a read error. V and J are TRBV6-6 and TRBJ1-5; D not resolved. The germline CDR1 and CDR2 sequences are MNHNY and SVGAGI (reference sequence). The CDR3 runs to 12 residues. CDR3 DNA sequence: TGTGCCAGCAGGGGTCCGACGGATACCGGGGAATTT. This gives the protein CASRGPTDTGEF.

The chain is built from TRBV19 and TRBJ1-5; D gene uncertain. The V gene lost 8 bases and the J gene lost 5 bases, with 19 bases spanning the gap. The CDR3 is made up of 15 amino acids. Germline-derived CDR1 and CDR2 are LNHDA and SQIVND (reference sequence). CDR3 amino acids: CASSPPSQRHQPQHF. As DNA, the CDR3 is TGTGCCAGTTCCCCCCCCTCGCAGCGACATCAGCCCCAGCATTTT.

The genes are TRBV18 and TRBJ1-4, with D possibly TRBD1 on 6 matching bases. V lost 3 bases and J 8 bases, leaving 13 bases between the germline ends. The CDR3 has 14 residues. Germline-derived CDR1 and CDR2 are KGHSH and LQKENI. The CDR3: CASSPPGHREKLFF. CDR3 bases: TGTGCCAGCTCACCCCCGGGACACCGAGAAAAACTGTTTTTT. The full variable domain, with the rest looked up from reference TRBV18 and TRBJ1-4, is NAGVMQNPRHLVRRRGQEARLRCSPMKGHSHVYWYRQLPEEGLKFMVYLQKENIIDESGMPKERFSAEFPKEGPSILRIQQVVRGDSAAYFCASSPPGHREKLFFGSGTQLSVL.

This clone occurred a few times. J is TRBJ1-5 and V is TRBV5-1; no definite D call. Germline CDR1 and CDR2: SGHRS and YFSETQ. Trimming cost V 0 bases and J 6 bases, with 10 bases left between them. The CDR3 consists of 14 residues. The CDR3 region is CASSLDSGSQPQHF. The CDR3 region has the DNA TGCGCCAGCAGCTTGGATTCGGGGAGTCAGCCCCAGCATTTT.

The V and J genes are TRBV9 and TRBJ1-3; D not certain. CDR3 length equals 15 residues. CDR1 SGDLS and CDR2 YYNGEE come from the germline V gene. With 0 bases removed from V and 0 bases from J, the gap between germline ends came to 7 bases. In DNA, the CDR3 is TGTGCCAGCAGCGTAGGTGGAATCTCTGGAAACACCATATATTTT. The encoded protein is CASSVGGISGNTIYF.

The rearrangement uses TRBV29-1 and TRBJ2-3; D call uncertain. The CDR3 has 13 residues. Germline V gives CDR1 SQVTM, CDR2 ANQGSEA. The V and J ends lost 0 bases and 5 bases respectively, with 9 bases between them. The CDR3 nucleotides are TGCAGCGTTGAAGATCTTAGGGTAGATACGCAGTATTTT. It is translated as CSVEDLRVDTQYF.